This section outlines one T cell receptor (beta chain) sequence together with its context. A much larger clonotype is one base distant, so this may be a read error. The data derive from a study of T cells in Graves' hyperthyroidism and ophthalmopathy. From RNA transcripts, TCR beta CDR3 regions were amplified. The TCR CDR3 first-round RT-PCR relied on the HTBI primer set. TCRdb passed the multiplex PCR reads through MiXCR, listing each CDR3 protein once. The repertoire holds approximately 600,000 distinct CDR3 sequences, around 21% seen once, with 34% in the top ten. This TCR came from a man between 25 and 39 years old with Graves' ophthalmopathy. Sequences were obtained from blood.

The CDR3 spells CASSPGTQTEAFF. The CDR3 region has the DNA TGTGCCAGCAGTCCCGGGACGCAGACTGAAGCTTTCTTT. The chain carries TRBV12-3 or TRBV12-4 and TRBJ1-1, with D perhaps matching TRBD1 (5 bases). The CDR3 spans 13 residues. The V gene lost 5 bases and the J gene lost 5 bases, with 12 bases spanning the gap.